This passage covers 9 T cell receptor beta chains from one sample sequenced in a study of blood T cells in healthy people across ages. With a J-beta primer mix and a sample-barcoded 5' primer, a second PCR ran roughly 6 to 11 cycles. TCRdb reanalysed the 5' RACE reads using MiXCR and keeps one entry per CDR3 protein. Of about 800,000 distinct CDR3 sequences in the sample, approximately 25% are singletons; the top ten hold more than 3%. Another study also made use of these data, one on T cells of mothers and their children.

Sequencing was performed on blood. These receptors were collected from a boy younger than 18 in good health.

This clonotype was detected a few times. CDR3 in amino acids: CSASGAGGSYNEQFF. The DNA of the CDR3 is TGCAGTGCTAGTGGAGCGGGAGGGTCCTACAATGAGCAGTTCTTC. V and J are TRBV20-1 and TRBJ2-1; 10 bases agree with TRBD2. The CDR3 length is 15 residues. V trimming: 3 bases; J trimming: 1 base; junction bases outside the gene matches: 3. Germline assignment: CDR1 DFQATT and CDR2 SNEGSKA (reference sequence).

The chain joins TRBV20-1 to TRBJ2-2, with TRBD2 matching 14 bases. There are 16 residues in the CDR3. Germline CDR1 DFQATT, CDR2 SNEGSKA (reference sequence). Trimming at V came to 0 bases and at J to 7 bases, leaving 4 bases not matched to a gene. CDR3 coding DNA: TGCAGTGCTAGAGACCGACTAGCGGGGGGGCTCGGGGAGCTGTTTTTT. Translation: CSARDRLAGGLGELFF.

The chain couples TRBV7-2 to TRBJ2-7; no clear D. This CDR3 region has 13 residues. Germline CDR1 and CDR2: SGHTA and FQGNSA. Trimming left V 5 bases short and J 2 bases short, with 10 bases between. The CDR3 DNA is TGTGCCAGCAGCCCGGACCCCGCCTACGAGCAGTACTTC. Its translation is CASSPDPAYEQYF.

The chain employs TRBV29-1 and TRBJ2-1; weak D call: TRBD2 (7 bases). Germline V gene lookup returns CDR1 SQVTM and CDR2 ANQGSEA. The CDR3 has 13 residues. The V end was cut by 3 bases, the J end by 6 bases, with 12 bases between. CDR3 protein: CSVDRGAGNEQFF. Here the CDR3 DNA reads TGCAGCGTTGATCGGGGGGCGGGCAATGAGCAGTTCTTC.

Comments on this clonotype: The junction departs from the called germline gene at one end, perhaps through a read error. J is TRBJ2-7 and V is TRBV9, with D tentatively TRBD2 (6 bases). The length of the CDR3 is 13 residues. Germline loops: CDR1 SGDLS, CDR2 YYNGEE. The DNA for the CDR3 is TGTGCCAGCAGCGTGGACGGGAGATACGAGCACTACTTC. Translated, it gives CASSVDGRYEHYF.

The rearrangement uses TRBV7-2 and TRBJ2-1, with D possibly matching TRBD2 (6 bases). This CDR3 region has 20 residues. Trimming took 1 base from V and 0 from J, leaving 22 bases between them. Germline V lookup: CDR1 SGHTA, CDR2 FQGNSA. The CDR3 loop reads CASSLGRVFAGRSSYNEQFF. The CDR3 DNA is TGTGCCAGCAGCTTAGGGCGAGTTTTTGCGGGGCGGAGCTCCTACAATGAGCAGTTCTTC.

The genes are TRBV25-1 and TRBJ1-4; 7 bases are shared with TRBD1. Germline V gives CDR1 MGHDK, CDR2 SYGVNS. There are 14 residues in the CDR3. Trimming took 4 bases from V and 7 from J; bases not matched to a gene: 6. The CDR3: CASSGLGGVEKLFF. The CDR3 DNA follows: TGTGCCAGCAGTGGACTAGGGGGCGTTGAAAAACTGTTTTTT.

The chain combines TRBV15 with TRBJ2-7; 7 bases line up with TRBD1. Trimming removed 5 bases from V and 0 bases from J; junction bases left unmatched: 10. Per the germline V gene, CDR1 is LNHNV and CDR2 is YYDKDF (reference sequence). The CDR3 runs 16 residues. In DNA form, the CDR3 reads TGTGCCACCAGCGGACCGGGACAGTGGGCCTCCTACGAGCAGTACTTC. It specifies CATSGPGQWASYEQYF.

This clonotype was found a few times. V and J are TRBV7-8 and TRBJ2-6; 11 bases map to TRBD1. The CDR3 contains 17 residues. V lost 5 bases, J lost 2 bases, and 5 bases stayed unmatched. Germline V gene data show CDR1 as SGHVS and CDR2 as FQNEAQ. The CDR3 spells CASSLSGQGAGANVLTF. CDR3 DNA: TGTGCCAGCAGCCTCTCGGGACAGGGGGCTGGGGCCAACGTCCTGACTTTC.